What follows are 9 T cell receptor beta chains derived from one specimen sequenced in a study of post-analysis software for immune sequencing data. The antigens of these receptors remain unknown. TCR beta cDNA libraries included unique molecular identifiers. TCRdb independently ran MiXCR on the PCR reads; one entry per CDR3 protein. The repertoire holds roughly 800,000 distinct CDR3 sequences, with 30% as singletons. Study observations and caveats: In patients, about five TRBV segments were more frequent than in controls, with TRBV5-6, TRBV5-1 and TRBV20-1 among them.

The sequencing sample was made of blood. These receptors all come from a girl aged 10-17 years with multiple sclerosis.

This clonotype was detected a few times. The chain is built from TRBV5-1 and TRBJ2-3; 12 nucleotides align to TRBD2. The CDR3 runs 16 residues. Germline assignment: CDR1 SGHRS and CDR2 YFSETQ. V dropped 3 bases and J dropped 5; count of bases not matched to a gene: 7. Here the CDR3 reads CASSSGLAGRVDTQYF. CDR3 bases: TGCGCCAGCAGCTCCGGACTAGCGGGGAGGGTAGATACGCAGTATTTT.

J is TRBJ2-2 and V is TRBV4-3; D is perhaps TRBD2 (7 bases). V gave up 3 bases and J gave up 4 bases, with 12 bases separating them. CDR1 is LGHNA, CDR2 YSLEER, per germline. The CDR3 spans 15 residues. The CDR3 region has the DNA TGCGCCAGCAGCCACGGACTAGGGGGCACCGGGGAGCTGTTTTTT. Translated: CASSHGLGGTGELFF.

This clonotype has more than one count but fewer than ten. J is TRBJ1-4 and V is TRBV6-6; TRBD1 might be the D (5 bases). The V end lost 7 bases, the J end lost 1 base, and 10 bases lay between the germline ends. CDR1 and CDR2 (germline): MNHNY, SVGAGI (reference sequence). CDR3 length equals 14 residues. The CDR3 coding sequence is TGTGCCAGCAATCAGGGAAGAACTAATGAAAAACTGTTTTTT. Translation: CASNQGRTNEKLFF.

This clonotype was seen just once. Since a much larger clone is just one base distant, this may be a read error. Because it lacks the conserved phenylalanine or tryptophan at the end, this CDR3 is likely a read error. V gene TRBV29-1 combines with J gene TRBJ2-4, with TRBD1 matching over 7 bases. This CDR3 is 14 amino acids long. The germline V gene has CDR1 SQVTM and CDR2 ANQGSEA. J gave up 0 bases and V 4 bases, and 3 bases lay outside the gene matches. CDR3 loop: CSVVGQLAKNIQYL. The CDR3 DNA sequence: TGCAGCGTTGTGGGACAGCTAGCCAAAAACATTCAGTACTTA.

This clonotype appeared many times. The CDR3 coding sequence is TGTGCCAGCAGCTTCGGCAGCCAAGAGACCCAGTACTTC. Protein product: CASSFGSQETQYF. This chain joins TRBV7-2 and TRBJ2-5; D is undetermined. CDR1 and CDR2 from the germline V gene are SGHTA and FQGNSA. V was trimmed by 3 bases and J by 1 base, leaving 6 bases between them. The CDR3 spans 13 residues.

As concerns this clonotype: A junction end diverges from the germline sequence, so it may reflect a read error. The V gene is TRBV6-6, the J gene TRBJ2-7, with D possibly matching TRBD2 (7 bases). The CDR3 has 15 amino acids. Germline CDR1 and CDR2: MNHNY and SVGAGI (reference sequence). The CDR3 region is CVSIWGRGGSYEQYF. CDR3 bases: TGTGTCAGCATCTGGGGCAGGGGAGGGTCCTACGAGCAGTACTTC.

This clonotype was recorded once. Given the absence of the conserved phenylalanine or tryptophan at the CDR3 end, a read error is likely. This chain connects TRBV5-1 to TRBJ1-1; tentatively, D is TRBD1 (5 bases). The V end lost 3 bases, the J end lost 1 base, and 16 bases lay between the germline ends. The CDR3 is 16 residues long. Germline loops: CDR1 SGHRS, CDR2 YFSETQ. Here the CDR3 reads CASSSQGGGSNTEAFL. As DNA, the CDR3 is TGCGCCAGCAGCTCGCAGGGTGGTGGATCGAACACTGAAGCTTTCTTG.

The chain joins TRBV20-1 to TRBJ2-4, with no clear D. The CDR3 covers 10 residues. Germline V lookup: CDR1 DFQATT, CDR2 SNEGSKA (reference sequence). V was trimmed by 5 bases and J by 8 bases, leaving 7 bases between them. CDR3 in DNA: TGCAGTGCTTCTAAGGACATTCAGTACTTC. Its translation is CSASKDIQYF.

The V gene is TRBV29-1, the J gene TRBJ1-2; the D is unclear. CDR3 length: 12 residues. CDR1 SQVTM and CDR2 ANQGSEA come from the germline V gene. V lost 4 bases and J 0 bases, leaving 6 bases between the germline ends. The CDR3 protein is CSVGRTNYGYTF. CDR3 sequence (DNA): TGCAGCGTTGGGCGGACTAACTATGGCTACACCTTC.